This passage covers 5 T cell receptor beta chains from one sample sequenced in a study of T cell responses to AZD1222 COVID-19 vaccine. Using immunoSEQ multiplex PCR, the repertoire was profiled, and TCRdb retains in-frame clones only, with some absent. Of some 190,000 clones in the sample, around 94% were seen once. The material was peripheral blood, obtained 28 days after the second dose of the MenACWY control vaccine. These receptors were taken from an adult who received the MenACWY meningococcal vaccine as a control.

Written as DNA, the CDR3 is TGTGCCAGCAGCCCCGGGGTAGCGGGACCAGCTTTCAATGAGCAGTTCTTC. This sequence encodes CASSPGVAGPAFNEQFF. The chain carries TRBV7-9 and TRBJ2-1; 8 bases align to TRBD2. The V gene's germline CDR1 is SEHNR and CDR2 FQNEAQ (reference sequence). The CDR3 contains 17 residues. V gave up 5 bases and J gave up 6 bases; unmatched junction bases: 15.

This chain links TRBV12-3 or TRBV12-4 with TRBJ1-1; D is undetermined. The germline V and J ends were trimmed by 7 bases and 0 bases, with 9 bases remaining between them. There are 13 residues in the CDR3. CDR3 residues: CASTLGLNTEAFF. CDR3 coding DNA: TGTGCCAGCACCCTCGGCCTGAACACTGAAGCTTTCTTT.

This clone was observed once. The chain carries TRBV7-2 and TRBJ1-2, with D perhaps TRBD1 (6 bases). Trimming pared 5 bases from V and 1 base from J, leaving 11 bases between. The CDR3 contains 14 residues. In germline, CDR1 is SGHTA, CDR2 FQGNSA. The CDR3 sequence: CASSPGTNNYGYTF. CDR3 sequence (DNA): TGTGCCAGCAGCCCCGGGACAAATAACTATGGCTACACCTTC.

The chain uses TRBV5-1 and TRBJ2-6, with unresolved D. The CDR3 length is 14 residues. The germline CDR1 and CDR2 sequences are SGHRS and YFSETQ. Trimming pared 5 bases from V and 1 base from J, leaving 7 bases between. DNA of the CDR3: TGCGCCAGCAGACCCATATCTGGGGCCAACGTCCTGACTTTC. This encodes CASRPISGANVLTF.

The V and J genes are TRBV5-1 and TRBJ2-3, with D tentatively TRBD1 or TRBD2 (5 bases each). V was shortened by 3 bases and J by 2 bases, with 10 bases between the two germline ends. CDR3 size: 14 residues. Germline V gene sequence: CDR1 SGHRS, CDR2 YFSETQ. The chain's CDR3 is CASSSGRPTDTQYF. For the CDR3, the DNA is TGCGCCAGCAGCTCAGGGAGACCCACAGATACGCAGTATTTT.